This entry lists 30 T cell receptor beta chains sequenced from one sample in a study of cytomegalovirus exposure and HLA in healthy donors (dated by TCRdb to about 2017). Receptor amplification or capture employed the immunoSEQ multiplex PCR assay. For the multiplex PCR, a mixture combining 60 forward primers for TCR Vbeta segments and 13 reverse primers for TCR Jbeta segments was used. Drawn from immuneACCESS, this table holds only the in-frame rearrangements with V and J called that TCRdb kept. Clones are partly lost; checked studies trace under half to an unresolved V gene and leave the rest unexplained. The sample table shows 140,000 to 150,000 clones, and around 78% are seen once. About 2.2% of the sample is in the top ten clones. Material: PBMCs. All receptors derive from a woman between 18 and 30 years old in good health and CMV-seropositive.

J is TRBJ2-7 and V is TRBV6-4; TRBD2 is a possible D gene (6 bases). Germline CDR1 MRHNA, CDR2 SNTAGT. The CDR3 spans 15 residues. V was clipped by 7 bases and J by 3 bases, with 19 bases between them. The CDR3 sequence is CASTEPKEGGYEQYF. CDR3 DNA: TGTGCCAGCACTGAACCGAAGGAGGGTGGCTACGAGCAGTACTTC.

The chain employs TRBV6-5 and TRBJ1-1; unclear D gene. The V gene's germline CDR1 is MNHEY and CDR2 SVGAGI. This CDR3 comprises 15 residues. V was shortened by 2 bases and J by 0 bases, with 10 bases between the two germline ends. CDR3: CASSYNNRMNTEAFF. Written as DNA, the CDR3 is TGTGCCAGCAGTTACAACAACAGAATGAACACTGAAGCTTTCTTT.

The chain links TRBV7-9 to TRBJ1-5; no reliable D call. Looked up from germline, CDR1 is SEHNR and CDR2 is FQNEAQ (reference sequence). The length of the CDR3 is 17 residues. The ends were cut back, 4 bases at V and 5 bases at J, with 21 bases in the middle. CDR3 bases: TGTGCCAGCAGCTCTCCATTGACATATAGTTCCCATCAGCCCCAGCATTTT. Its protein is CASSSPLTYSSHQPQHF.

This clone has just a few counts. The chain uses TRBV19 and TRBJ2-7; 10 positions agree with TRBD1. Unmatched junction bases numbered 9, after V lost 3 bases and J lost 4 bases. This CDR3 comprises 16 residues. The germline CDR1 and CDR2 sequences are LNHDA and SQIVND (reference sequence). The CDR3 spells CASSIGTGDRGYEQYF. The CDR3 nucleotides read TGTGCCAGTAGTATTGGGACCGGGGACAGGGGTTACGAGCAGTACTTC.

The V gene is TRBV5-5, the J gene TRBJ1-1; 7 nucleotides line up with TRBD1. Germline CDR1 and CDR2: SGHKS and YYEKEE (reference sequence). The CDR3 contains 15 residues. The junction had 5 bases not matched to a gene; V was cut back by 1 base and J by 2 bases. The CDR3 region is CASSLWAGGNTEAFF. The CDR3 region has the DNA TGTGCCAGCAGCTTGTGGGCAGGGGGAAACACTGAAGCTTTCTTT.

The gene calls are TRBV7-6 and TRBJ2-3, with a tentative D call TRBD2 (6 bases). The V end lost 6 bases, the J end lost 2 bases, and 12 bases lay between the germline ends. The CDR3 length is 14 residues. The V gene's germline CDR1 is SGHVS and CDR2 FNYEAQ. In DNA, the CDR3 is TGTGCCAGCAGTTCGGGACTCGACACAGATACGCAGTATTTT. Encoded protein: CASSSGLDTDTQYF.

This rearrangement joins TRBV9 to TRBJ2-2; 7 bases align to TRBD1. The junction had 6 bases not matched to a gene; V was cut back by 0 bases and J by 4 bases. The CDR3 is 16 residues long. Per germline, CDR1 SGDLS and CDR2 YYNGEE. Here the CDR3 DNA reads TGTGCCAGCAGCGTAGGGGGACAGCCTTCCACCGGGGAGCTGTTTTTT. Residues: CASSVGGQPSTGELFF.

V usage is TRBV5-1 and J usage is TRBJ2-1, with 12 nucleotides matching TRBD2. The CDR3 spans 17 residues. V was clipped by 3 bases and J by 0 bases; unmatched bases: 4. Per the germline V gene, CDR1 is SGHRS and CDR2 is YFSETQ. The CDR3 nucleotides are TGCGCCAGCAGCTCCCTAGCGGGGGGGAGCTCCTACAATGAGCAGTTCTTC. Translating gives CASSSLAGGSSYNEQFF.

CDR3 sequence: CASSKSQGRSNEQFF. CDR3 bases: TGCGCCAGCAGTAAAAGTCAGGGTAGAAGCAATGAGCAGTTCTTC. The chain recombines TRBV5-1 with TRBJ2-1, with D perhaps matching TRBD1 (5 bases). Trimming shortened V by 5 bases and J by 6 bases, and 18 bases separated the two germline ends. This CDR3 contains 15 residues. Germline CDR1 is SGHRS and CDR2 is YFSETQ.

This rearrangement joins TRBV12-1 to TRBJ2-7; the table's D call, TRBD2, was not checked against the DNA. TRBV12-1 is classified as a pseudogene. This CDR3 comprises 14 residues. The CDR3 nucleotides are TGTGCCAGCAGCTTTGGGCCGCGGCCCCACGAGCAGTACTTC. Protein: CASSFGPRPHEQYF.

The V call is TRBV29-1, the J call TRBJ1-2; 8 positions match TRBD1. CDR1 and CDR2 (germline): SQVTM, ANQGSEA. The junction had 8 bases not matched to a gene; V was cut back by 6 bases and J by 8 bases. This CDR3 is 12 amino acids long. The CDR3 sequence: CSVDGQGDGYTF. DNA for the CDR3: TGCAGCGTCGACGGACAGGGAGACGGCTACACCTTC.

This clone was recorded a few times. J is TRBJ2-4 and V is TRBV18, with 9 bases that match TRBD2. Trimming removed 2 bases from V and 0 bases from J; junction bases left unmatched: 5. CDR3 length: 17 residues. Per the germline V gene, CDR1 is KGHSH and CDR2 is LQKENI. CDR3: CASSPYSGGKAKNIQYF. For the CDR3, the DNA is TGTGCCAGCTCACCATATAGCGGGGGAAAAGCCAAAAACATTCAGTACTTC.

The gene calls are TRBV6-1 and TRBJ1-1; 8 nucleotides align to TRBD1. Germline V gene data show CDR1 as MNHNS and CDR2 as SASEGT. This CDR3 spans 14 amino acids. V was clipped by 5 bases and J by 4 bases; unmatched bases: 6. CDR3 protein: CASSLDRVRTEAFF. CDR3 nucleotide sequence: TGTGCCAGCAGTTTGGACAGGGTGCGCACTGAAGCTTTCTTT.

The chain employs TRBV2 and TRBJ2-4; TRBD2 matches at 9 bases. The V segment lost 4 bases and the J segment 7 bases; nucleotides outside the gene matches: 5. The CDR3 has 14 amino acids. The germline V gene encodes CDR1 SNHLY and CDR2 FYNNEI. CDR3 bases: TGTGCCAGCAGTGTTGCTGGACTAGCGAACATTCAGTACTTC. Amino acid sequence: CASSVAGLANIQYF.

With regard to this clone: One junction end does not reproduce the germline sequence, and a read error may be involved. CDR3 nucleotides: TGTGCCGGCAGCCCTATACAGGGTAACTATGGCTACACCTTC. As protein: CAGSPIQGNYGYTF. This sequence joins TRBV7-2 and TRBJ1-2, with D possibly TRBD1 on 6 matching bases. This CDR3 spans 14 amino acids. CDR1 is SGHTA and CDR2 is FQGNSA in the germline V gene.

The rearrangement uses TRBV27 and TRBJ2-3; possible D gene TRBD2, 5 bases. The CDR3 extends over 18 amino acids. V was cut by 6 bases and J by 5 bases, with 27 bases left in between. Per germline, CDR1 MNHEY and CDR2 SMNVEV (reference sequence). The chain's CDR3 is CASSASSGVRLNGDTQYF. The CDR3 bases are TGTGCCAGCAGCGCGTCGTCCGGGGTAAGGCTTAACGGAGATACGCAGTATTTT.

The J gene is TRBJ1-5, the V gene TRBV7-8, with TRBD1 identical over 7 bases. The CDR3 has 16 amino acids. V shed 4 bases, J shed 3 bases, and the junction held 9 bases outside the gene matches. Per germline, CDR1 SGHVS and CDR2 FQNEAQ. CDR3 sequence (DNA): TGTGCCAGCAGCTCCGAAGGACAGGTAGTCAATCAGCCCCAGCATTTT. Protein: CASSSEGQVVNQPQHF.

This chain joins TRBV14 and TRBJ1-3, with 7 bases aligning to TRBD1. V lost 4 bases to trimming and J lost 4 bases; unmatched junction nucleotides: 1. The CDR3 is 13 residues long. Germline V gives CDR1 SGHDN, CDR2 FVKESK. The CDR3 spells CASSPGGGNTIYF. CDR3 nucleotide sequence: TGTGCCAGCAGCCCAGGGGGAGGAAACACCATATATTTT.

This clone was observed a single time. The V call is TRBV11-3, the J call TRBJ1-1, with TRBD1 as a possible D gene (5 bases). CDR1 is SGHNT and CDR2 is YENEEA in the germline V gene. The CDR3 spans 17 residues. The V end was cut by 8 bases, the J end by 4 bases, with 26 bases between. The CDR3: CASPILWESGGGTEAFF. DNA of the CDR3: TGTGCCAGCCCCATTTTATGGGAGAGCGGGGGAGGCACTGAAGCTTTCTTT.

This clone showed up just once. The CDR3 nucleotides read TGCAGCGTTGCGAATCTGAGACAGGGCCACTATGGCTACACCTTC. Translated: CSVANLRQGHYGYTF. The chain couples TRBV29-1 to TRBJ1-2; TRBD1 matches at 7 bases. This CDR3 contains 15 residues. Per germline, CDR1 SQVTM and CDR2 ANQGSEA. Germline trimming cut 4 bases from V and 3 bases from J; bases unmatched to any gene: 11.

The gene calls are TRBV5-4 and TRBJ2-6; 9 bases fit TRBD1. The CDR3 contains 16 residues. In germline, CDR1 is SGHNT, CDR2 YYREEE (reference sequence). The V gene end was trimmed by 3 bases and the J gene end by 2 bases; junction bases not matched to a gene: 3. CDR3 residues: CASSSGDRAGANVLTF. CDR3 nucleotide sequence: TGTGCCAGCAGCTCAGGGGACAGGGCTGGGGCCAACGTCCTGACTTTC.

V is TRBV5-5 and J is TRBJ2-1, with a tentative D call TRBD2 (6 bases). Trimming stripped 1 base from V and 5 bases from J, with 13 bases between. The germline V gene encodes CDR1 SGHKS and CDR2 YYEKEE (reference sequence). The CDR3 contains 15 residues. CDR3 region: CASSLQRRTNNEQFF. DNA of the CDR3: TGTGCCAGCAGCTTGCAGAGGAGGACTAACAATGAGCAGTTCTTC.

The rearrangement joins TRBV7-8 to TRBJ2-3; 15 positions agree with TRBD2. The germline V gene has CDR1 SGHVS and CDR2 FQNEAQ. The V gene end was trimmed by 2 bases and the J gene end by 0 bases; junction bases not matched to a gene: 6. The CDR3 is 19 amino acids. The DNA for the CDR3 is TGTGCCAGCAGCTTAATTGGACTAGCGGGGGGGCCTAGCACAGATACGCAGTATTTT. Encoded protein: CASSLIGLAGGPSTDTQYF.

J is TRBJ2-5 and V is TRBV5-1, with D possibly TRBD1 on 5 matching bases. V was cut by 10 bases and J by 1 base, with 14 bases left in between. The CDR3 is 13 amino acids. Germline loops: CDR1 SGHRS, CDR2 YFSETQ. The CDR3, as DNA: TGCGCCTCAACCCAGGGCCTCCAAGAGACCCAGTACTTC. Its protein product is CASTQGLQETQYF.

The CDR3 loop reads CDPKGASSYNEQFF. The CDR3 DNA follows: TGTGACCCGAAGGGGGCGAGCTCCTACAATGAGCAGTTCTTC. The chain employs TRBV21-1 and TRBJ2-1; the table's D call TRBD1 went unverified against the DNA. TRBV21-1 is designated a pseudogene. CDR3 length: 14 amino acids.

This clone was counted a single time. The chain has TRBV27 and TRBJ1-2, with 7 bases lining up with TRBD1. Per germline, CDR1 MNHEY and CDR2 SMNVEV (reference sequence). The length of the CDR3 is 15 residues. With 4 bases clipped from V and 2 bases from J, the junction kept 7 bases outside the gene matches. The CDR3, as DNA: TGTGCCAGCAGTTCATCCCGGGGACAGAACTATGGCTACACCTTC. It translates to CASSSSRGQNYGYTF.

The chain joins TRBV6-4 to TRBJ1-1; D uncertain. The V gene lost 2 bases and the J gene lost 0 bases, with 13 bases spanning the gap. Germline V gives CDR1 MRHNA, CDR2 SNTAGT. This CDR3 spans 16 amino acids. The CDR3 reads CASSDVGAVMNTEAFF. CDR3 DNA: TGTGCCAGCAGTGACGTAGGTGCGGTAATGAACACTGAAGCTTTCTTT.

This clone was observed once. V gene TRBV7-2 combines with J gene TRBJ2-1; D is ambiguous. The germline gives CDR1 SGHTA, CDR2 FQGNSA. The CDR3 covers 13 residues. The V end lost 2 bases, the J end lost 15 bases, and 17 bases lay between the germline ends. The CDR3, as DNA: TGTGCCAGCAGCTTAACCTGGGCAAACTCGCCGTTCTTC. This sequence encodes CASSLTWANSPFF.

The gene calls are TRBV7-9 and TRBJ1-1; a possible D gene is TRBD1 (5 bases). CDR3 length: 13 residues. The germline V gene encodes CDR1 SEHNR and CDR2 FQNEAQ (reference sequence). Trimming stripped 0 bases from V and 6 bases from J, with 8 bases between. The CDR3, as DNA: TGTGCCAGCAGCTTAGCGCAGGGCTCTGAAGCTTTCTTT. It codes for CASSLAQGSEAFF.

This chain joins TRBV5-1 and TRBJ1-6; 9 bases are shared with TRBD1. Trimming took 2 bases from V and 5 from J; bases not matched to a gene: 8. Germline V lookup: CDR1 SGHRS, CDR2 YFSETQ. The CDR3 extends over 17 amino acids. The CDR3: CASSFAEGQGDNSPLHF. The CDR3 nucleotides read TGCGCCAGCAGCTTCGCAGAGGGACAGGGTGATAATTCACCCCTCCACTTT.